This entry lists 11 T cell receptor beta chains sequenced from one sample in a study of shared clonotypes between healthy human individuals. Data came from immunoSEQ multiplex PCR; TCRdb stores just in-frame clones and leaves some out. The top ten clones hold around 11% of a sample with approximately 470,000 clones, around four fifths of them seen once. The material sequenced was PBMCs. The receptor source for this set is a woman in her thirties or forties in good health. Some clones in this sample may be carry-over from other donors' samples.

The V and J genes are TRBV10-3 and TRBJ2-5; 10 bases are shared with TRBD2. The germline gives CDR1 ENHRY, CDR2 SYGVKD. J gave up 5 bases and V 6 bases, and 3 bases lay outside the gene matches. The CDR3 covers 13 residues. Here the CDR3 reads CAISSAGGETQYF. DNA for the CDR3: TGTGCCATCAGCTCAGCGGGAGGGGAGACCCAGTACTTC.

CDR3 loop: CASSENRIPTGELFF. The CDR3 region has the DNA TGTGCCAGCAGCGAGAATAGGATCCCCACCGGGGAGCTGTTTTTT. The J gene is TRBJ2-2, the V gene TRBV14, with unresolved D. Between the trimmed V and J ends, which lost 5 bases and 4 bases, there was a span of 14 bases. This CDR3 is 15 amino acids long. CDR1 is SGHDN, CDR2 FVKESK, per germline.

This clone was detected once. The CDR3 here is CAISLGDTEAFF. DNA of the CDR3: TGTGCCATCTCTTTGGGGGACACTGAAGCTTTCTTT. V gene TRBV10-3 combines with J gene TRBJ1-1; weak D call: TRBD1 (5 bases). V was clipped by 8 bases and J by 3 bases, with 10 bases between them. Germline assignment: CDR1 ENHRY and CDR2 SYGVKD. The CDR3 sequence is 12 residues long.

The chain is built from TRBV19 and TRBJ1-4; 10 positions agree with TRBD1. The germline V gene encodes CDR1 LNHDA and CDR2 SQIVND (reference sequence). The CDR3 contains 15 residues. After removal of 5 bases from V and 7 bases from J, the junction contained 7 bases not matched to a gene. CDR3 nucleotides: TGTGCCAGTAGTTTACAGACAGGGGGCCTTGAAAAACTGTTTTTT. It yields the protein CASSLQTGGLEKLFF.

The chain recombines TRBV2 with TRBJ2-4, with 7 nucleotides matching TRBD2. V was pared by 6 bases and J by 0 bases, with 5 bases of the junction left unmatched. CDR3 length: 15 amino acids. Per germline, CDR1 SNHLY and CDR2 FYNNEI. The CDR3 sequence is CASSQLAVAKNIQYF. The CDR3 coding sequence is TGTGCCAGCAGCCAGCTAGCGGTAGCCAAAAACATTCAGTACTTC.

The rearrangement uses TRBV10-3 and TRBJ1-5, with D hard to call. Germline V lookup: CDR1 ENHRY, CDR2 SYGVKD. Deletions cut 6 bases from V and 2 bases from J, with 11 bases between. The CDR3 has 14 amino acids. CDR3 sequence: CAISSAGGNQPQHF. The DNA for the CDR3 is TGTGCCATCAGCTCGGCGGGAGGCAATCAGCCCCAGCATTTT.

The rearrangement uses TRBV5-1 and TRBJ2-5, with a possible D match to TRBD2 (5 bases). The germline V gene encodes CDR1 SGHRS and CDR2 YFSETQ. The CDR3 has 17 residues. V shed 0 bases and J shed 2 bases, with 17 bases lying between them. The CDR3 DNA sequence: TGCGCCAGCAGCTTGGTGATGGCCCTATCGGGGCAAGAGACCCAGTACTTC. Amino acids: CASSLVMALSGQETQYF.

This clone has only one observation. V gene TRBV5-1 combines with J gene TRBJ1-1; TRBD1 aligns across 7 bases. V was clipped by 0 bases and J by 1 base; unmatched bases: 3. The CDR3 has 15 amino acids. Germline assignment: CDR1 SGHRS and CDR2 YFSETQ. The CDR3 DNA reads TGCGCCAGCAGCTTGGGGGGACAGTCGAACACTGAAGCTTTCTTT. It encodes CASSLGGQSNTEAFF.

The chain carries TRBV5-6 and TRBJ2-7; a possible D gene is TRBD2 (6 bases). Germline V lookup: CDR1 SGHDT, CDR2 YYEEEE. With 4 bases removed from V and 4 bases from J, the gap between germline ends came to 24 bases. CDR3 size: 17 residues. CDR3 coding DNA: TGTGCCAGCAGCCTTTTCCTGGGACTCGCGACCTCTTACGAGCAGTACTTC. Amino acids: CASSLFLGLATSYEQYF.

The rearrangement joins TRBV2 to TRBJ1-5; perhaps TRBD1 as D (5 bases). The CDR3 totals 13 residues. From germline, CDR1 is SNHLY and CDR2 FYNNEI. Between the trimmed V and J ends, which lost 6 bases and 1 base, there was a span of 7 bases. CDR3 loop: CASRQESNQPQHF. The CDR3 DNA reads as TGTGCCAGCAGACAGGAGAGCAATCAGCCCCAGCATTTT.

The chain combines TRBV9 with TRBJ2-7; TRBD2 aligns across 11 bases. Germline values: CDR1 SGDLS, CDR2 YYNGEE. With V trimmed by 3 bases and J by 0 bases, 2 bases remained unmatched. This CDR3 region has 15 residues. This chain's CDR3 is CASSATSGSSYEQYF. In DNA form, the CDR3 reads TGTGCCAGCAGCGCCACTAGCGGGAGCTCCTACGAGCAGTACTTC.